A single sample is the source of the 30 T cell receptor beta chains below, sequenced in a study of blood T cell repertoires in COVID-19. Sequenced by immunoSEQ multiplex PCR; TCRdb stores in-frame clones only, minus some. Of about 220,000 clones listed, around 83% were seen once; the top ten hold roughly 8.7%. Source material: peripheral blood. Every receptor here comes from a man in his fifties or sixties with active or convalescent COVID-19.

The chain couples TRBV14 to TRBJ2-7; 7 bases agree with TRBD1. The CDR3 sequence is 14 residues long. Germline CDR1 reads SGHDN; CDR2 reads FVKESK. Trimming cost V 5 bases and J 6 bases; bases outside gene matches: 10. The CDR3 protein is CASSGGQGVIEQYV. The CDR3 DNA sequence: TGTGCCAGCAGCGGAGGTCAGGGGGTAATCGAGCAGTACGTC.

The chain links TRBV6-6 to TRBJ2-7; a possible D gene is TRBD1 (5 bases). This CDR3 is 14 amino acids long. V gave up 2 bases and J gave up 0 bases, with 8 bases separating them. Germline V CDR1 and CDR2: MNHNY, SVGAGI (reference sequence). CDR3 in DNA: TGTGCCAGCAGTTACGGGCAGGGCTCCTACGAGCAGTACTTC. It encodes CASSYGQGSYEQYF.

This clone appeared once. In DNA form, the CDR3 reads TGTGCCACCAGCAGAGTTCAGGCGGGAGTGTATGGTGAGACCCAGTACTTC. The encoded protein is CATSRVQAGVYGETQYF. The chain links TRBV15 to TRBJ2-5, with 7 bases lining up with TRBD2. V was pared by 1 base and J by 5 bases, with 13 bases of the junction left unmatched. CDR1 and CDR2 (germline): LNHNV, YYDKDF (reference sequence). The CDR3 contains 17 residues.

CDR3 sequence reads: CASSPQLAGVGYTF. CDR3 bases: TGTGCCAGCAGTCCCCAGTTGGCAGGGGTTGGCTACACCTTC. The chain has TRBV7-2 and TRBJ1-2; possibly TRBD1 for D (6 bases). V was cut by 6 bases and J by 7 bases, with 18 bases left in between. The CDR3 has 14 residues. Germline values: CDR1 SGHTA, CDR2 FQGNSA.

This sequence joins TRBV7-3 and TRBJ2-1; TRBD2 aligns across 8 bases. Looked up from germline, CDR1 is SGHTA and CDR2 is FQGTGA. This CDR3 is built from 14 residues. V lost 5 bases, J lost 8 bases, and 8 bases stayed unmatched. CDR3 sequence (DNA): TGTGCCAGCAGCCTCGGGAGGGCTCGAGATGAGCAGTTCTTC. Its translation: CASSLGRARDEQFF.

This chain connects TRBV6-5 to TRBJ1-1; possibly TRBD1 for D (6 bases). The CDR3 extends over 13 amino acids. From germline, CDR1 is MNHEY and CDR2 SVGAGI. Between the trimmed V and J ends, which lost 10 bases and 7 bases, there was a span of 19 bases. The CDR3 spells CATRKRQEIEAFF. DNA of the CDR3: TGTGCCACCCGAAAAAGACAGGAGATTGAAGCTTTCTTT.

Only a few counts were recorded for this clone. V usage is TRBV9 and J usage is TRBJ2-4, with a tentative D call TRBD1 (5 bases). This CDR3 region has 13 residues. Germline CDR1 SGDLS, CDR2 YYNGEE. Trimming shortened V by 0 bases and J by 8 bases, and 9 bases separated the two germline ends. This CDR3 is CASSVVVGDIQYF. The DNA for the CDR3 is TGTGCCAGCAGCGTAGTGGTAGGGGACATTCAGTACTTC. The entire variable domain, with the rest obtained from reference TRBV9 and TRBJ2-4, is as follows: DSGVTQTPKHLITATGQRVTLRCSPRSGDLSVYWYQQSLDQGLQFLIQYYNGEERAKGNILERFSAQQFPDLHSELNLSSLELGDSALYFCASSVVVGDIQYFGAGTRLSVL.

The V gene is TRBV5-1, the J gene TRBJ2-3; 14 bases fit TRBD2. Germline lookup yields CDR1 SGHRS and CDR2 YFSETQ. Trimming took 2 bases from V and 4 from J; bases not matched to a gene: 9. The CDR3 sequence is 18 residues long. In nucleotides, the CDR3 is TGCGCCAGCAGCTTCCCGCCGGGGACTAGCGGGAGATCAGATACGCAGTATTTT. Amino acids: CASSFPPGTSGRSDTQYF.

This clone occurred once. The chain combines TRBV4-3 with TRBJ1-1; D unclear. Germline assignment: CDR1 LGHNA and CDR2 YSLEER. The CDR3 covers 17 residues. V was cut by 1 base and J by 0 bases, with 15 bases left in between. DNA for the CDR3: TGCGCCAGCAGCCAAGTAATACTGCGATTTATGAACACTGAAGCTTTCTTT. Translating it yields CASSQVILRFMNTEAFF.

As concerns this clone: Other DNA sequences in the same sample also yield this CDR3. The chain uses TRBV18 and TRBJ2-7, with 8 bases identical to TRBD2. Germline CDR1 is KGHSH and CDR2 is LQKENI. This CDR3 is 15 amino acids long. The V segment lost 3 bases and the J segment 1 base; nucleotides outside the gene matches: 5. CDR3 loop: CASSPTGRGSYEQYF. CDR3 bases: TGTGCCAGCTCACCGACCGGGAGGGGATCCTACGAGCAGTACTTC.

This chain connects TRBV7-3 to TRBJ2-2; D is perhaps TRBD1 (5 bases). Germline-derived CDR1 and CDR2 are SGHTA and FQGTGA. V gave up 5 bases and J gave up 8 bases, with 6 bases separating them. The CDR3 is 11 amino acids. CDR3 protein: CASSPGGELFF. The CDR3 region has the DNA TGTGCCAGCAGCCCAGGGGGGGAGCTGTTTTTT.

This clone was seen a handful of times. The chain's CDR3 is CASSAGLAYGEQFF. As DNA, the CDR3 is TGTGCCAGCAGTGCGGGACTAGCATATGGTGAGCAGTTCTTC. The V gene is TRBV2, the J gene TRBJ2-1; 9 nucleotides match TRBD2. The germline V gene encodes CDR1 SNHLY and CDR2 FYNNEI. The CDR3 spans 14 residues. V gave up 4 bases and J gave up 9 bases; unmatched junction bases: 7.

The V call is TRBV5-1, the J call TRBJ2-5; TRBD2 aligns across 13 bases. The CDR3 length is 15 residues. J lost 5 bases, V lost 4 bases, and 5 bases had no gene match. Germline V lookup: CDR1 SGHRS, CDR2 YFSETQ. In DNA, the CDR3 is TGCGCCAGCAGCCCGGGACTAGCGGGATCGGAGACCCAGTACTTC. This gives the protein CASSPGLAGSETQYF.

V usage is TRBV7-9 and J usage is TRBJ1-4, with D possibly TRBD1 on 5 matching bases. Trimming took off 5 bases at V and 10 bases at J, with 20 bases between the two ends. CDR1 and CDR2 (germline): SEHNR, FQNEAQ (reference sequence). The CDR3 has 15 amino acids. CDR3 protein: CASSLLHGGSGKLFF. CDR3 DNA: TGTGCCAGCAGCCTACTACATGGGGGGTCGGGAAAACTGTTTTTT.

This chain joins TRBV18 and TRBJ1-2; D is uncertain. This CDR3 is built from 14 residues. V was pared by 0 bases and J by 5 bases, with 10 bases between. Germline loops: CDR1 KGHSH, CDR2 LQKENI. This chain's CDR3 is CASSPPWRDYGYTF. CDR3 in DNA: TGTGCCAGCTCACCACCGTGGAGGGATTATGGCTACACCTTC.

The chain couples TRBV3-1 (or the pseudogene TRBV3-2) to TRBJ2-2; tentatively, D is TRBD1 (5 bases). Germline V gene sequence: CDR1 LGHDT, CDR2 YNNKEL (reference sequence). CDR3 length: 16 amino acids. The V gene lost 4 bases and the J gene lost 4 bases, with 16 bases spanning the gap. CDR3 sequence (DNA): TGTGCCAGCAGCCCGGCACAGGACACCATCACCGGGGAGCTGTTTTTT. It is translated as CASSPAQDTITGELFF.

The CDR3 sequence: CASSLEAGDEQFF. The CDR3 DNA reads as TGCGCCAGCAGCTTGGAAGCCGGGGATGAGCAGTTCTTC. The rearrangement joins TRBV5-1 to TRBJ2-1; TRBD2 is a possible D gene (5 bases). V lost 0 bases, J lost 8 bases, and 9 bases lay in between. The CDR3 is 13 amino acids. CDR1 and CDR2 from the germline V gene are SGHRS and YFSETQ.

The CDR3 bases are TGTGCCAGCAGCCCCGTAGCGGGAGTGAAAGGGAGGGCCTTCCTCTACAATGAGCAGTTCTTC. Its protein is CASSPVAGVKGRAFLYNEQFF. The chain joins TRBV4-2 to TRBJ2-1, with 9 nucleotides matching TRBD2. Unmatched junction bases numbered 22, after V lost 4 bases and J lost 3 bases. CDR1 is LGHNA, CDR2 YNFKEQ, per germline. There are 21 residues in the CDR3.

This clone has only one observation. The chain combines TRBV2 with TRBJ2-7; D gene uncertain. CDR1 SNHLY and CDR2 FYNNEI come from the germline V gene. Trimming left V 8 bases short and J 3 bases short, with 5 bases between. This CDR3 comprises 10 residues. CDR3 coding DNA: TGTGCCAGCGGCGGCTACGAGCAGTACTTC. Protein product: CASGGYEQYF.

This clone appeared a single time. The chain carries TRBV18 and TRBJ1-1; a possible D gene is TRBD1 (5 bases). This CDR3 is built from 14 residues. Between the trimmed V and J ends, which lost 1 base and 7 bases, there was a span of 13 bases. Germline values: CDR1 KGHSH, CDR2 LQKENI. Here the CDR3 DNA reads TGTGCCAGCTCACCACGAAAGGAGCAGGGTGAAGCTTTCTTT. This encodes CASSPRKEQGEAFF.

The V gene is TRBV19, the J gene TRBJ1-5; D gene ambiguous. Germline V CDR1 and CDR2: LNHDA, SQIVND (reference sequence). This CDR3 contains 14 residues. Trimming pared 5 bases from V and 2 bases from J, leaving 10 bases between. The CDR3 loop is CASSGGAGNQPQHF. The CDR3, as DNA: TGTGCCAGTAGTGGCGGTGCTGGCAATCAGCCCCAGCATTTT.

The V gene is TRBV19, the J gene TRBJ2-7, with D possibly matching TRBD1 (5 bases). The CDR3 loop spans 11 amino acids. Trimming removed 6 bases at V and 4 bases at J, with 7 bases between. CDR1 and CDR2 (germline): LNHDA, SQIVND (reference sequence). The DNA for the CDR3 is TGTGCCAGTAGGGACATATACGAGCAGTACTTC. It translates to CASRDIYEQYF. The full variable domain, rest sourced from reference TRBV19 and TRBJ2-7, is DGGITQSPKYLFRKEGQNVTLSCEQNLNHDAMYWYRQDPGQGLRLIYYSQIVNDFQKGDIAEGYSVSREKKESFPLTVTSAQKNPTAFYLCASRDIYEQYFGPGTRLTVT.

The chain's CDR3 is CASSSLRGEQFF. The CDR3 nucleotides are TGTGCCAGCAGCAGCCTTCGGGGTGAGCAGTTCTTC. The chain links TRBV12-3 or TRBV12-4 to TRBJ2-1, with D perhaps matching TRBD2 (5 bases). V was trimmed by 6 bases and J by 9 bases, leaving 12 bases between them. This CDR3 comprises 12 residues.

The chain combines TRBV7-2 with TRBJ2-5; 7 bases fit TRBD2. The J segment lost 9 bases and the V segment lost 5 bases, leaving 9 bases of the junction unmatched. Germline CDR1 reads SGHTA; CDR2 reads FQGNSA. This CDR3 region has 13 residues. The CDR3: CASSPRTRRAQYF. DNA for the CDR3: TGTGCCAGCAGCCCCCGGACTAGGCGGGCCCAGTACTTC.

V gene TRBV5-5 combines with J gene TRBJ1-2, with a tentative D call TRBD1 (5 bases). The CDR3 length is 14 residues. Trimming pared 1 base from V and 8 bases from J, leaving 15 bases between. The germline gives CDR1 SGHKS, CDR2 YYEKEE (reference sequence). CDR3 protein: CASSLQQDLGGYTF. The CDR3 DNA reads TGTGCCAGCAGCTTGCAACAGGACCTAGGGGGCTACACCTTC.

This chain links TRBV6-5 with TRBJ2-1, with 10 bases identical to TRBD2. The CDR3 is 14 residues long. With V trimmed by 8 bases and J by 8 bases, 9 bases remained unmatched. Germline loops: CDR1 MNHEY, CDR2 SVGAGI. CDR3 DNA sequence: TGTGCCAGCGGCGGGACTAGCGTTTCATATGAGCAGTTCTTC. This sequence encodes CASGGTSVSYEQFF.

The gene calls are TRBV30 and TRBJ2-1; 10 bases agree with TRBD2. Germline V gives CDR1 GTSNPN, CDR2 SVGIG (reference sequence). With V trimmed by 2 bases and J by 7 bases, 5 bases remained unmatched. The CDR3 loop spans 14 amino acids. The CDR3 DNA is TGTGCCTGGAGTAGCGGGAGGGCCTGGAATGAGCAGTTCTTC. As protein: CAWSSGRAWNEQFF.

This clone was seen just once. The CDR3 nucleotides are TGTGCCAGCAGCTTACTTGAGGGAGGCTATGGCTACACCTTC. Its protein is CASSLLEGGYGYTF. The V call is TRBV11-2, the J call TRBJ1-2; D is ambiguous. Trimming removed 2 bases from V and 4 bases from J, with 11 bases in between. CDR1 SGHAT and CDR2 FQNNGV come from the germline V gene. CDR3 size: 14 residues.

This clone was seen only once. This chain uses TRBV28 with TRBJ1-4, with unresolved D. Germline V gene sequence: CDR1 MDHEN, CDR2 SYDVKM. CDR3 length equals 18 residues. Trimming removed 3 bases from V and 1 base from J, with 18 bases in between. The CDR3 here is CASSLSRMGVRTNEKLFF. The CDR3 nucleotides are TGTGCCAGCAGTTTGTCAAGGATGGGCGTACGAACTAATGAAAAACTGTTTTTT.

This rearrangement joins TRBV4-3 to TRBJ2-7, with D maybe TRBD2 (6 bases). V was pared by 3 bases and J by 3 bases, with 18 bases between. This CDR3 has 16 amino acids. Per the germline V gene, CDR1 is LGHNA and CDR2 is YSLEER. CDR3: CASSQAYSGTFYEQYF. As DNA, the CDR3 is TGCGCCAGCAGCCAGGCTTATTCAGGGACTTTCTACGAGCAGTACTTC.